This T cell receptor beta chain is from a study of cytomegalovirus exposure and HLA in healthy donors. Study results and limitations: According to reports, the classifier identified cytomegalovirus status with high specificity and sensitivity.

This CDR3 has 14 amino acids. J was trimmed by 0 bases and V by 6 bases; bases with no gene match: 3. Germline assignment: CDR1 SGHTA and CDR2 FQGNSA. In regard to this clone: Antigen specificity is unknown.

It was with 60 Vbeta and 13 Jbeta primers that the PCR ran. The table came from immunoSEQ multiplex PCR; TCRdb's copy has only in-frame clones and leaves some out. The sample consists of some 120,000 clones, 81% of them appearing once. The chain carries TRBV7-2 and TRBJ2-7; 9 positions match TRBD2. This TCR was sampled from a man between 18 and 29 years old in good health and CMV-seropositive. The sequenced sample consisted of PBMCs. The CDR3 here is CASRKGLASYEQYF. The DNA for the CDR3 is TGTGCCAGCAGAAAGGGACTAGCCTCCTACGAGCAGTACTTC.